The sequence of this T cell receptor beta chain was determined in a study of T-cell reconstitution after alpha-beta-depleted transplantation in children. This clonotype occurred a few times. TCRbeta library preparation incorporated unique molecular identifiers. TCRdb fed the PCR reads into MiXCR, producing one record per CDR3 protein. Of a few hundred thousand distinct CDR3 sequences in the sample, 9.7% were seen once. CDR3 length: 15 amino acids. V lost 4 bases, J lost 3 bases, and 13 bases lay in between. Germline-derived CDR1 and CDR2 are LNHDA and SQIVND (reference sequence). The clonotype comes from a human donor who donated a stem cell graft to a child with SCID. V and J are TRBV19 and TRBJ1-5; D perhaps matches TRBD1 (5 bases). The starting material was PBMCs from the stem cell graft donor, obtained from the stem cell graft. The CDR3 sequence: CASSRRVGANQPQHF. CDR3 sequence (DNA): TGTGCCAGTAGTAGAAGGGTTGGGGCCAATCAGCCCCAGCATTTT.